This TCR beta chain was sequenced during a study of blood T cell repertoires in COVID-19. This clone is classed as medium-sized (0.01 to 0.1%). Repertoires were generated with immunoSEQ multiplex PCR, while TCRdb's copy carries only in-frame clones and drops some. The sample consists of 150,000 or so clones, 87% of them appearing once. The V end lost 0 bases, the J end lost 6 bases, and 12 bases lay between the germline ends. The length of the CDR3 is 16 residues. The V gene's germline CDR1 is MGHRA and CDR2 YSYEKL. The V gene is TRBV4-1, the J gene TRBJ1-6; TRBD1 might be the D (6 bases). The receptor was isolated from a woman aged 40 to 50 who had been exposed to COVID-19. Sequencing input: PBMCs or T cells enriched from blood (not recorded which). The CDR3 DNA is TGCGCCAGCAGCCAAGAGGGGGCAGACCCTAATTCACCCCTCCACTTT. This sequence encodes CASSQEGADPNSPLHF.